This T cell receptor (beta chain) was sequenced in a study of blood T cell repertoires in COVID-19. At the level of the study: Samples taken during acute and convalescent COVID-19 were collected in the United States, Italy and Spain. Nucleic acid was either cDNA or gDNA, and it came from T cells, B-cell-depleted T cells, or PBMCs.

Original processing methods: How many nucleated cells were present was estimated from reference gene primer amplification. Repertoires were generated with immunoSEQ multiplex PCR, while TCRdb's copy carries only in-frame clones and drops some. The V and J calls and clone size come from that table; D and trimming were worked out from the DNA. Of tens of thousands of clones in the sample, roughly 90% were seen once. This CDR3 is built from 13 residues. CDR1 and CDR2 (germline): SGHRS, YFSETQ. Trimming left V 2 bases short and J 2 bases short, with 7 bases between. The clonotype comes from a man between 60 and 75 years old with acute or convalescent COVID-19. Sequencing used peripheral blood. This chain uses TRBV5-1 with TRBJ1-2; no definite D call. DNA for the CDR3: TGCGCCAGCAGCTTCGTAGTGAACTATGGCTACACCTTC. This codes for CASSFVVNYGYTF.